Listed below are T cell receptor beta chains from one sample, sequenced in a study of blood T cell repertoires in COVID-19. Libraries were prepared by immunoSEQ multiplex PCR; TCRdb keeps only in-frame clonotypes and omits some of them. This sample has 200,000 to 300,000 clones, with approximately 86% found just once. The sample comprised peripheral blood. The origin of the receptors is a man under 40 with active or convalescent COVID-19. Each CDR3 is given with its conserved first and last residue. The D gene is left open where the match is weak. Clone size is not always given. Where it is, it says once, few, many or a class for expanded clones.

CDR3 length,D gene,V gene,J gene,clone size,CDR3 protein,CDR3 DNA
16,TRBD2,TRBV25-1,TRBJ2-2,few,CASSDPRGGFTGELFF,TGTGCCAGCAGTGATCCGCGGGGGGGCTTCACCGGGGAGCTGTTTTTT
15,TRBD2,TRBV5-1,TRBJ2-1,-,CASSTSGGHYNEQFF,TGCGCCAGCAGCACTAGCGGGGGGCATTACAATGAGCAGTTCTTC
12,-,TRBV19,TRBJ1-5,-,CASRQGYQPQHF,TGTGCCAGTAGGCAGGGTTATCAGCCCCAGCATTTT
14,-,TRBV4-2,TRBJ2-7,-,CASSQPGEVYEQYF,TGTGCCAGCAGCCAGCCCGGGGAAGTCTACGAGCAGTACTTC
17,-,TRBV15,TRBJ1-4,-,CATSSSQFPRRGEKLFF,TGTGCCACCAGCAGTTCTCAATTTCCCCGACGAGGTGAAAAACTGTTTTTT
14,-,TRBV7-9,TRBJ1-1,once,CASSLGTENTEAFF,TGTGCCAGCAGCTTAGGAACAGAGAACACTGAAGCTTTCTTT
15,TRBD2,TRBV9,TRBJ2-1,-,CASSPRGGWDNEQFF,TGTGCCAGCAGCCCGCGGGGGGGCTGGGACAATGAGCAGTTCTTC
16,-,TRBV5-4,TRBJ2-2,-,CASSPEGRRNTGELFF,TGTGCCAGCAGCCCGGAGGGGCGGAGGAACACCGGGGAGCTGTTTTTT
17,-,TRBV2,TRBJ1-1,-,CASSPPNQGHPNTEAFF,TGTGCCAGCAGCCCACCAAACCAGGGACACCCGAACACTGAAGCTTTCTTT
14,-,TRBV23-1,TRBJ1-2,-,CANRWTSITSGYTF,TGCGCCAACCGCTGGACATCCATAACTAGCGGCTACACCTTC